Following are 29 T cell receptor beta chains from one sample sequenced in a study of shared clonotypes between healthy human individuals. The table came from immunoSEQ multiplex PCR; TCRdb's copy has only in-frame clones and leaves some out. The data show about half a million clones, 81% seen once. Sequencing used PBMCs. The receptors were gathered from a woman in her thirties or forties in good health. Some clones in this sample may be carry-over from other donors' samples.

In regard to this clone: Given a far larger clone just one base away, this is likely a sequencing read error. This chain links TRBV10-3 with TRBJ1-1; the D is unclear. The CDR3 is 13 amino acids. Germline V gives CDR1 ENHRY, CDR2 SYGVKD. As DNA, the CDR3 is TGTGCCATCAGTGAGACGCAGAACACTGAAGCTTCCTTT. Protein: CAISETQNTEASF.

As for this clone: A far larger clone is only one base removed, so a read error is likely. The rearrangement joins TRBV5-6 to TRBJ1-4; TRBD1 is a possible D gene (5 bases). Germline assignment: CDR1 SGHDT and CDR2 YYEEEE. This CDR3 contains 14 residues. CDR3 sequence reads: CTSSLAGGNEKLFF. CDR3 DNA: TGTACCAGCAGCTTGGCGGGGGGTAATGAAAAACTGTTTTTT.

V gene TRBV28 combines with J gene TRBJ2-7; D remains ambiguous. Deletions cut 3 bases from V and 5 bases from J, with 11 bases between. CDR3 length: 13 residues. CDR1 and CDR2 (germline): MDHEN, SYDVKM. The CDR3 protein is CASSLGRTNEQYF. The CDR3 nucleotides are TGTGCCAGCAGTTTGGGTCGTACGAACGAGCAGTACTTC.

This clone has only a few counts. This rearrangement joins TRBV11-3 to TRBJ1-1, with D possibly being TRBD1 (6 bases). Germline V gene sequence: CDR1 SGHNT, CDR2 YENEEA. V lost 2 bases and J lost 4, with 14 bases in between. The length of the CDR3 is 15 residues. The CDR3 region is CASSLTGGPGTEAFF. In DNA, the CDR3 is TGTGCCAGCAGCTTAACCGGGGGGCCAGGCACTGAAGCTTTCTTT.

The CDR3 nucleotides are TGTGCCAGCAGCCATAAAACAACAGGGGGAAGCTCCTACGAGCAGTACTTC. Protein product: CASSHKTTGGSSYEQYF. V is TRBV27 and J is TRBJ2-7; TRBD1 matches 8 bases. There are 17 residues in the CDR3. With 6 bases clipped from V and 0 bases from J, the junction kept 13 bases outside the gene matches. CDR1 and CDR2 (germline): MNHEY, SMNVEV (reference sequence).

V is TRBV27 and J is TRBJ2-1; TRBD2 aligns across 7 bases. Germline CDR1 MNHEY, CDR2 SMNVEV (reference sequence). After removal of 5 bases from V and 6 bases from J, the junction contained 7 bases not matched to a gene. The CDR3 spans 14 residues. This CDR3 reads CASSPRTRGNEQFF. CDR3 sequence (DNA): TGTGCCAGCAGTCCCCGGACTAGGGGCAATGAGCAGTTCTTC.

Worth noting for this clone: This sequence is one base from a far larger clone and is likely a read error. In the same sample, other DNA sequences code for this CDR3. V and J are TRBV30 and TRBJ1-4; TRBD1 might be the D (5 bases). CDR3 size: 14 residues. The germline V gene encodes CDR1 GTSNPN and CDR2 SVGIG (reference sequence). CDR3 DNA: TGTGCCTGGAATCCAGGGTTGGGTAATGAGAAACTGTTTTTT. Its translation: CAWNPGLGNEKLFF.

J is TRBJ2-7 and V is TRBV18, with a tentative D call TRBD1 (8 bases). From germline, CDR1 is KGHSH and CDR2 LQKENI. This CDR3 is 15 amino acids long. The germline V and J ends were trimmed by 3 bases and 4 bases, with 16 bases remaining between them. For the CDR3, the DNA is TGTGCCAGCTCACCCGACAGGGGAGGGGAATACGAGCAGTACTTC. Translating it yields CASSPDRGGEYEQYF.

The V gene is TRBV6-6, the J gene TRBJ1-2, with D possibly TRBD1 on 6 matching bases. V lost 8 bases, J lost 7 bases, and 20 bases lay in between. CDR3 length: 14 amino acids. Germline CDR1 and CDR2: MNHNY and SVGAGI (reference sequence). CDR3 bases: TGTGCCAGCCTTGCACAGGGAGGATCGGGTGGCTACACCTTC. Amino acids: CASLAQGGSGGYTF.

The V and J genes are TRBV28 and TRBJ2-1, with TRBD2 as a possible D gene (5 bases). Trimming removed 8 bases from V and 8 bases from J, with 22 bases in between. From germline, CDR1 is MDHEN and CDR2 SYDVKM. The CDR3 has 15 amino acids. The CDR3 DNA reads TGTGCCAGCTCCCCCCACGGGGATCTGGTACATGAGCAGTTCTTC. Protein: CASSPHGDLVHEQFF.

The chain is built from TRBV11-1 and TRBJ1-2; the match to TRBD1 covers 10 bases. Germline V gene sequence: CDR1 SGHAT, CDR2 FQDESV (reference sequence). The CDR3 length is 17 residues. The junction had 9 bases not matched to a gene; V was cut back by 5 bases and J by 0 bases. The CDR3 coding sequence is TGTGCCAGCAGCCCCGGGACAGGGGCCCCCTCTAACTATGGCTACACCTTC. It encodes CASSPGTGAPSNYGYTF.

The chain carries TRBV9 and TRBJ2-3; D is perhaps TRBD2 (6 bases). The CDR3 sequence is 15 residues long. Between the trimmed V and J ends, which lost 1 base and 0 bases, there was a span of 9 bases. Per the germline V gene, CDR1 is SGDLS and CDR2 is YYNGEE. The CDR3 here is CASSVKAGSTDTQYF. The CDR3, as DNA: TGTGCCAGCAGCGTAAAGGCGGGGAGCACAGATACGCAGTATTTT.

The chain combines TRBV2 with TRBJ2-1, with 9 nucleotides matching TRBD2. The V gene end was trimmed by 1 base and the J gene end by 6 bases; junction bases not matched to a gene: 4. Germline V gene sequence: CDR1 SNHLY, CDR2 FYNNEI. The CDR3 is 15 residues long. CDR3 sequence (DNA): TGTGCCAGCAGTGAAGGTAGCGGGAGACCCAATGAGCAGTTCTTC. Protein product: CASSEGSGRPNEQFF. Supplemented by reference TRBV2 and TRBJ2-1, the full variable domain reads EPEVTQTPSHQVTQMGQEVILRCVPISNHLYFYWYRQILGQKVEFLVSFYNNEISEKSEIFDDQFSVERPDGSNFTLKIRSTKLEDSAMYFCASSEGSGRPNEQFFGPGTRLTVL.

The J gene is TRBJ2-5, the V gene TRBV5-4; 10 nucleotides line up with TRBD1. CDR3 size: 15 residues. J lost 5 bases, V lost 6 bases, and 10 bases had no gene match. Per germline, CDR1 SGHNT and CDR2 YYREEE (reference sequence). CDR3 in DNA: TGTGCCAGCAACTCGGGACAGGGGAGCAGGGAGACCCAGTACTTC. Translation gives CASNSGQGSRETQYF.

To note about this clone: It is likely a read error: a sequence one base away is far more abundant. The rearrangement joins TRBV27 to TRBJ2-7; D is uncertain. Germline CDR1 reads MNHEY; CDR2 reads SMNVEV (reference sequence). The CDR3 has 13 residues. V was pared by 2 bases and J by 5 bases, with 10 bases between. CDR3 in DNA: TGTGCCAGCAGTTTACGTCCTTACAACGAGCAGTACTTC. Translation gives CASSLRPYNEQYF.

J is TRBJ2-3 and V is TRBV6-1; no clear D. The CDR3 runs to 13 residues. The ends were cut back, 2 bases at V and 7 bases at J, with 10 bases in the middle. Per the germline V gene, CDR1 is MNHNS and CDR2 is SASEGT. CDR3 residues: CASSEWSLNTQYF. As DNA, the CDR3 is TGTGCCAGCAGTGAATGGAGTTTAAATACGCAGTATTTT.

In this sample, this clone turned up a few times. The chain has TRBV7-9 and TRBJ1-2; TRBD1 might be the D (5 bases). Germline assignment: CDR1 SEHNR and CDR2 FQNEAQ (reference sequence). The V end lost 2 bases, the J end lost 4 bases, and 14 bases lay between the germline ends. CDR3 size: 15 residues. CDR3 protein: CASSLSPGMTYGYTF. CDR3 DNA: TGTGCCAGCAGCTTAAGTCCAGGGATGACCTATGGCTACACCTTC.

Regarding this clone: This likely reflects a read error, since a far larger clone is one base away. The CDR3 DNA reads as TGTGCCAGCAGTAACCGGGACAGTCACTACGAGCAGTACTTC. This sequence encodes CASSNRDSHYEQYF. The V and J genes are TRBV27 and TRBJ2-7, with 7 nucleotides matching TRBD1. With V trimmed by 5 bases and J by 3 bases, 7 bases remained unmatched. Germline V gives CDR1 MNHEY, CDR2 SMNVEV (reference sequence). This CDR3 spans 14 amino acids.

This clone was counted ten times or more. The genes are TRBV7-3 and TRBJ2-1; 8 nucleotides line up with TRBD2. J was trimmed by 6 bases and V by 4 bases; bases with no gene match: 8. From germline, CDR1 is SGHTA and CDR2 FQGTGA. This CDR3 is built from 15 residues. This CDR3 is CASSSGSGGSNEQFF. The CDR3 region has the DNA TGTGCCAGCAGCTCAGGGAGCGGGGGTTCCAATGAGCAGTTCTTC.

This clone has ten or more counts. This sample also contains other DNA sequences that code for the same CDR3. The chain is built from TRBV7-8 and TRBJ1-1; D possibly corresponds to TRBD1 (6 bases). The germline V gene has CDR1 SGHVS and CDR2 FQNEAQ. The CDR3 contains 14 residues. V lost 1 base, J lost 1 base, and 7 bases lay in between. The CDR3, as DNA: TGTGCCAGCAGCTTAGGAGGGGGGAACACTGAAGCTTTCTTT. Amino acid sequence: CASSLGGGNTEAFF. The full variable domain, in which reference TRBV7-8 and TRBJ1-1 provide the parts outside the CDR3, is GAGVSQSPRYKVAKRGQDVALRCDPISGHVSLFWYQQALGQGPEFLTYFQNEAQLDKSGLPSDRFFAERPEGSVSTLKIQRTQQEDSAVYLCASSLGGGNTEAFFGQGTRLTVV.

A single count supports this clone. This chain links TRBV6-6 with TRBJ2-7, with a tentative D call TRBD2 (6 bases). CDR3 length: 14 residues. The germline V and J ends were trimmed by 5 bases and 2 bases, with 13 bases remaining between them. The germline V gene encodes CDR1 MNHNY and CDR2 SVGAGI (reference sequence). The CDR3 loop is CASSTDYAAYEQYF. DNA for the CDR3: TGTGCCAGCAGTACGGACTACGCCGCCTACGAGCAGTACTTC.

This clone was observed a handful of times. The CDR3 sequence is CASSWTARNQPQHF. CDR3 bases: TGTGCCAGCAGTTGGACGGCGCGCAATCAGCCCCAGCATTTT. V and J are TRBV28 and TRBJ1-5; no definite D call. The V and J ends lost 4 bases and 2 bases respectively, with 9 bases between them. The CDR3 consists of 14 residues. Germline lookup yields CDR1 MDHEN and CDR2 SYDVKM.

The rearrangement links TRBV9 to TRBJ2-5; no clear D gene. The V gene's germline CDR1 is SGDLS and CDR2 YYNGEE. Trimming pared 4 bases from V and 2 bases from J, leaving 15 bases between. This CDR3 is built from 15 residues. In DNA, the CDR3 is TGTGCCAGCAGCCCCTCCCCCGGAGTTCAAGAGACCCAGTACTTC. Its translation: CASSPSPGVQETQYF. Drawing the rest from reference TRBV9 and TRBJ2-5, the complete variable domain is DSGVTQTPKHLITATGQRVTLRCSPRSGDLSVYWYQQSLDQGLQFLIQYYNGEERAKGNILERFSAQQFPDLHSELNLSSLELGDSALYFCASSPSPGVQETQYFGPGTRLLVL.

The genes are TRBV2 and TRBJ1-5, with 7 bases that match TRBD1. This CDR3 has 15 residues. V was pared by 4 bases and J by 5 bases, with 8 bases of the junction left unmatched. Looked up from germline, CDR1 is SNHLY and CDR2 is FYNNEI. The CDR3 spells CASSGQGGGDQPQHF. The CDR3, as DNA: TGTGCCAGCAGTGGACAGGGAGGAGGGGATCAGCCCCAGCATTTT.

The chain links TRBV6-6 to TRBJ1-4; TRBD1 aligns across 9 bases. Trimming took 0 bases from V and 7 from J; bases not matched to a gene: 3. CDR3 length: 15 amino acids. Germline V gene lookup returns CDR1 MNHNY and CDR2 SVGAGI (reference sequence). For the CDR3, the DNA is TGTGCCAGCAGTTACTCGGGACAGGGAGGTGAAAAACTGTTTTTT. Residues: CASSYSGQGGEKLFF.

This chain's CDR3 is CASSFPTGLAGAGAGELFF. CDR3 sequence (DNA): TGTGCCAGCAGCTTCCCGACGGGACTAGCGGGAGCAGGGGCCGGGGAGCTGTTTTTT. The J gene is TRBJ2-2, the V gene TRBV12-1; the table's D call of TRBD2 was not tested on the DNA. TRBV12-1 constitutes a pseudogene. CDR3 length equals 19 residues.

The CDR3 sequence is CASSESGGSYGYTF. CDR3 nucleotide sequence: TGCGCCAGCAGTGAGTCTGGGGGGAGCTATGGCTACACCTTC. The genes are TRBV10-2 and TRBJ1-2; D may be TRBD1 (5 bases). The V gene's germline CDR1 is WSHSY and CDR2 SAAADI. V gave up 0 bases and J gave up 4 bases, with 9 bases separating them. This CDR3 has 14 amino acids.

Regarding this clone: A read error likely explains this, since a far larger clone differs by one base. The V gene is TRBV27, the J gene TRBJ2-3; TRBD1 or TRBD2 may be the D gene (6 bases each). Germline lookup yields CDR1 MNHEY and CDR2 SMNVEV (reference sequence). This CDR3 is built from 17 residues. Between the trimmed V and J ends, which lost 7 bases and 5 bases, there was a span of 25 bases. The chain's CDR3 is CASNFGGGSQGGDTQYF. CDR3 in DNA: TGTGCCAGCAATTTTGGAGGGGGAAGTCAAGGTGGAGATACGCAGTATTTT.

This clone was found a few times. J is TRBJ1-1 and V is TRBV28; D not certain. CDR1 is MDHEN and CDR2 is SYDVKM in the germline V gene. CDR3 size: 13 residues. The germline V and J ends were trimmed by 3 bases and 3 bases, with 8 bases remaining between them. The CDR3 DNA reads as TGTGCCAGCAGTTTCGGCAGGTACACTGAAGCTTTCTTT. This translates into CASSFGRYTEAFF.